Listed below are T cell receptor beta chains from one sample, sequenced in a study of breast tumors, draining lymph nodes, adjacent tissues. TCRdb re-analysed the multiplex PCR reads in MiXCR, keeping a single row per CDR3 protein. The table includes about 230,000 distinct CDR3 sequences, 32% detected once. The specimen was axillary lymph node tissue. These TCRs come from a female donor with breast cancer. Some clones in this sample may be carry-over from other donors' samples. The CDR3 runs from the conserved cysteine through the conserved F or W. The D gene is left open where the match is weak. Only part of the rows carry a size: once, few, many, or a class if the clone is expanded.

size	V	J	D	CDR3	DNA
NA	TRBV3-1	TRBJ2-3	NA	CASSLFSGTSTDTQYF	TGTGCCAGCAGCCTCTTTAGCGGCACGAGCACAGATACGCAGTATTTT
many	TRBV12-3/TRBV12-4	TRBJ2-2	TRBD2	CASSGTRQELFF	TGTGCCAGCAGTGGGACTAGACAGGAGCTGTTTTTT
NA	TRBV15	TRBJ2-3	NA	CATSRDVGDTRYF	TGTGCCACCAGCAGGGATGTCGGCGATACGCGGTATTTT
NA	TRBV6-6	TRBJ2-1	NA	CASSPVPQGNNEQFF	TGTGCCAGCAGTCCCGTACCCCAGGGAAACAATGAGCAGTTCTTC
many	TRBV9	TRBJ2-3	TRBD2	CASSIAGLSTDTQYF	TGTGCCAGCAGTATAGCGGGACTCAGCACAGATACGCAGTATTTT
NA	TRBV2	TRBJ2-7	NA	CASSDTDSYEQYF	TGTGCCAGCAGTGACACTGATTCCTACGAGCAGTACTTC
NA	TRBV25-1	TRBJ1-5	NA	CARDPQGNQPQHF	TGTGCTAGAGACCCTCAGGGGAATCAGCCCCAGCATTTT
many	TRBV5-4	TRBJ2-5	TRBD2	CASSYSGTATETQYF	TGTGCCAGCAGCTATAGCGGGACGGCCACAGAGACCCAGTACTTC
many	TRBV6-2/TRBV6-3	TRBJ2-3	NA	CASSYEASVTDTQYF	TGTGCCAGCAGTTACGAGGCTAGCGTGACAGATACGCAGTATTTT
NA	TRBV5-1	TRBJ1-6	NA	CASSLDPSGRGNSPLHF	TGCGCCAGCAGCTTGGATCCCAGCGGGAGAGGTAATTCACCCCTCCACTTT
few	TRBV7-3	TRBJ2-7	TRBD1	CASSPTGTGGDEQYF	TGTGCCAGCAGCCCCACCGGGACAGGGGGCGACGAGCAGTACTTC